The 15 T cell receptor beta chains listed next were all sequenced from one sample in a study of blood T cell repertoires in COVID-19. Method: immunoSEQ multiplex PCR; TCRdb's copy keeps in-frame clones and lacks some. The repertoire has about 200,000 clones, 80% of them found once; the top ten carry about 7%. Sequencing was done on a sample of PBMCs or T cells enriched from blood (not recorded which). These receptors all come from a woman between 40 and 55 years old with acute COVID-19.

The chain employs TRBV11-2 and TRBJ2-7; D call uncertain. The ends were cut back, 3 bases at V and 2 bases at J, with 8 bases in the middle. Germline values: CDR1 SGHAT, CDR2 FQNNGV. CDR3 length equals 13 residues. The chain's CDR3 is CASSFERTYEQYF. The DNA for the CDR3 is TGTGCCAGCAGCTTCGAGCGCACCTACGAGCAGTACTTC.

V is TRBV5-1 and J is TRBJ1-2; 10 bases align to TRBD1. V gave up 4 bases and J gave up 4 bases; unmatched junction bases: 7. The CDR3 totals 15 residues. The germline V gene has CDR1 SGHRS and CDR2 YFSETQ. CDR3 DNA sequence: TGCGCCAGCAGCATACAGACAGGGGGCGGCTATGGCTACACCTTC. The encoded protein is CASSIQTGGGYGYTF.

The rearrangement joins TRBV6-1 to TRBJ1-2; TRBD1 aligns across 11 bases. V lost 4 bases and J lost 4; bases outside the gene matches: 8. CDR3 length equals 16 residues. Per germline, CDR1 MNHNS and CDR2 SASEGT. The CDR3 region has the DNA TGTGCCAGCAGTGCCCAGCTTGGGACAGGGGGCTATGGCTACACCTTC. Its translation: CASSAQLGTGGYGYTF.

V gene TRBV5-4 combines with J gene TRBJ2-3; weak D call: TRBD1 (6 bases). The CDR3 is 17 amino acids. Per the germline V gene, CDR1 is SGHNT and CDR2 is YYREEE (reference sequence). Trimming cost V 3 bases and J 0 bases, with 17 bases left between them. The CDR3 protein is CASSWDTLDASTDTQYF. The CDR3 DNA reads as TGTGCCAGCAGCTGGGACACTTTGGACGCCAGCACAGATACGCAGTATTTT. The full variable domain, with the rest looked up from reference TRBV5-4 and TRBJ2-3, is ETGVTQSPTHLIKTRGQQVTLRCSSQSGHNTVSWYQQALGQGPQFIFQYYREEENGRGNFPPRFSGLQFPNYSSELNVNALELDDSALYLCASSWDTLDASTDTQYFGPGTRLTVL.

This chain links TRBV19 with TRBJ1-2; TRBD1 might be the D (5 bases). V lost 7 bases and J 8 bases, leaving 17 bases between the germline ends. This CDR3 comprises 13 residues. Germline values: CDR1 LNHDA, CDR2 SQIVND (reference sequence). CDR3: CASMGQGLGGYTF. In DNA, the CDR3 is TGTGCCAGTATGGGTCAGGGCCTCGGGGGCTACACCTTC.

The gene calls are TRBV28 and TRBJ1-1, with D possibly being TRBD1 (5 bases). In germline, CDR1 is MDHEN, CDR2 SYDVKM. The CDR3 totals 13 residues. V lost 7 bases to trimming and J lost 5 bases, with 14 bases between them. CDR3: CASINPRATEAFF. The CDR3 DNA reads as TGTGCCAGCATCAATCCCAGGGCTACTGAAGCTTTCTTT.

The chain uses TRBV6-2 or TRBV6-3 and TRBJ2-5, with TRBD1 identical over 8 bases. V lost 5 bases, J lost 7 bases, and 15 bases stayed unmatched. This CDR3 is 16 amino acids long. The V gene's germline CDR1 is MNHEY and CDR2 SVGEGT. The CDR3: CASSKAPDRAASTQYF. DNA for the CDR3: TGTGCCAGCAGTAAGGCACCGGACAGGGCTGCTTCGACCCAGTACTTC.

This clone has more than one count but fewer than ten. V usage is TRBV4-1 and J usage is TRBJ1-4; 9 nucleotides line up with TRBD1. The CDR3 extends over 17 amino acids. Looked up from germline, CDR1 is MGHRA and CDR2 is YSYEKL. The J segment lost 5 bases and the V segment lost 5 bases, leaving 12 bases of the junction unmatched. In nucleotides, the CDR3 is TGCGCCAGCAGCGCCCCGGGACAGGGATGGGGGAATGAAAAACTGTTTTTT. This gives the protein CASSAPGQGWGNEKLFF.

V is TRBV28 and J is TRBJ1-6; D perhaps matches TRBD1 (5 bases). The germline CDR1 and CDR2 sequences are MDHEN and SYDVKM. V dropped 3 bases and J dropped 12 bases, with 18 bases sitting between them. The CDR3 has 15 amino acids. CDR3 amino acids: CASSFAAPVGGPLHF. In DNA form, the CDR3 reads TGTGCCAGCAGTTTTGCAGCGCCGGTGGGGGGACCCCTCCACTTT.

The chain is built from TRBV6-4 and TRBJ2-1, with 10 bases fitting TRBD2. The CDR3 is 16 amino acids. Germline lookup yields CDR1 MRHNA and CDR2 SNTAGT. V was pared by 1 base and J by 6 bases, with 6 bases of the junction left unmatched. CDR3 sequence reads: CASSDLHSSGGNEQFF. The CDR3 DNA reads TGTGCCAGCAGTGACTTACACTCTAGCGGGGGCAATGAGCAGTTCTTC.

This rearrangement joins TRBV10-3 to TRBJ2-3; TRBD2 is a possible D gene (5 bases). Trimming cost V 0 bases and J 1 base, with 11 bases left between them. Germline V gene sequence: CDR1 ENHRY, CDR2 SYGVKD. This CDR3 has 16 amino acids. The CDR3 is CAISESGVSGTDTQYF. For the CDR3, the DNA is TGTGCCATCAGTGAGTCGGGAGTCTCTGGCACAGATACGCAGTATTTT.

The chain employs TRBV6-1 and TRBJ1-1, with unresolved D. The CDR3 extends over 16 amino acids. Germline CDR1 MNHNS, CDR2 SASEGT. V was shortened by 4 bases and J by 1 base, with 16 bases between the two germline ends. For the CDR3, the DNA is TGTGCCAGCAGTGGACACTCGGCACCCTCGAACACTGAAGCTTTCTTT. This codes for CASSGHSAPSNTEAFF.

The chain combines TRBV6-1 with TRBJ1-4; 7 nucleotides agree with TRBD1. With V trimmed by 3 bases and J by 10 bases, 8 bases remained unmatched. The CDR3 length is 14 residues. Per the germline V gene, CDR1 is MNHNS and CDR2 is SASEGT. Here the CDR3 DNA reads TGTGCCAGCAGTGACGACAGGGTCCGAGTAAAACTGTTTTTT. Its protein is CASSDDRVRVKLFF.

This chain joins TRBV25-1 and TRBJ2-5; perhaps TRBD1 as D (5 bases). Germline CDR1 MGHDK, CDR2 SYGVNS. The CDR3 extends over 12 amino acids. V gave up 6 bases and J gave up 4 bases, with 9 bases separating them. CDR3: CASRRQLETQYF. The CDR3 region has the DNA TGTGCCAGCAGGAGACAGTTAGAGACCCAGTACTTC.

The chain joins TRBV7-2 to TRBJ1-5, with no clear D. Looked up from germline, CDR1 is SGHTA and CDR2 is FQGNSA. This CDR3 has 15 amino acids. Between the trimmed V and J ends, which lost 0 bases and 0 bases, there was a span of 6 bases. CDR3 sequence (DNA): TGTGCCAGCAGCTTAGCCCAGAATAGCAATCAGCCCCAGCATTTT. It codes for CASSLAQNSNQPQHF.